The present TCR beta chain was sequenced within a study of blood T cell repertoires in COVID-19. Overall study context: Acute and convalescent COVID-19 specimens originated in the United States, Italy and Spain. T cells, B-cell-depleted T cells, or PBMCs supplied cDNA or gDNA.

Methods used by the authors: By means of reference gene primer amplification, nucleated cell counts were estimated. Repertoires were generated with immunoSEQ multiplex PCR, while TCRdb's copy carries only in-frame clones and drops some. The D gene and trimming were derived from the DNA, and the V and J assignments and clone size from that table. Of some 200,000 clones in the sample, around 83% were seen once. The CDR3 is 20 residues long. Germline V lookup: CDR1 SGHVS, CDR2 FNYEAQ. V was clipped by 5 bases and J by 3 bases; unmatched bases: 19. The clonotype was recovered from a human donor in a cohort sampled during active COVID-19. Sequencing was carried out using peripheral blood. This chain links TRBV7-6 with TRBJ2-7, with 13 bases lining up with TRBD2. In DNA form, the CDR3 reads TGTGCCAGCAGCACCCGCACCAACAGGGTCTGGACTAGCGGGAGCTACGAGCAGTACTTC. Protein product: CASSTRTNRVWTSGSYEQYF.